This T cell receptor (beta chain) was identified during a study of T cells after yellow fever vaccination. Each CDR3 protein gets one entry after TCRdb re-called the 5' RACE reads with MiXCR. The sample has about 69,000 distinct CDR3 sequences, approximately 5% seen once; the top ten hold 2.2%. Whole-study findings and limits: Sorted repertoires could include abundant contaminating clonotypes from bulk cells. Relatively few clonotypes were ones that appeared in both CD4 and CD8 compartments. Post-booster repertoires contained most primary-vaccination clones again (about 95% CD4, roughly 90% CD8).

This clonotype was seen at least ten times. Antigen: not known. The source material was CD4+ T cells sorted from PBMCs, sampled around 15 days after the first yellow fever vaccination. The origin of this receptor is a young man who received the YFV17D yellow fever vaccine.

CDR3 sequence: CASRLGVSYNSPLHF. The CDR3 DNA reads TGCGCCTCAAGGCTGGGAGTTTCCTATAATTCACCCCTCCACTTT. This rearrangement joins TRBV5-1 to TRBJ1-6; D is unresolved. Germline CDR1 reads SGHRS; CDR2 reads YFSETQ. Trimming took off 10 bases at V and 1 base at J, with 15 bases between the two ends. The CDR3 covers 15 residues.